This T cell receptor (beta chain) was recorded in a study of vaccination and CD4 T cells after COVID-19. Overall study context: For each participant, vaccination comprised two doses of either the BNT162b2 or the mRNA-1273 vaccine.

Turning to this clonotype: Antigen specificity is unknown.

The assay that was used to sequence DNA from cultured CD4+ T cells was the Oncomine TCR Beta short-read assay. TCRdb reprocessed the PCR reads with MiXCR, giving one entry per CDR3 protein. The sample has about 13,000 distinct CDR3 sequences, 50% to 60% seen once. Treatment noted: roughly 10-day PBMC culture with coronavirus spike peptide pools or control peptides (ViraFEST assay). V was cut by 3 bases and J by 3 bases, with 18 bases left in between. There are 16 residues in the CDR3. In germline, CDR1 is DFQATT, CDR2 SNEGSKA (reference sequence). The sequence was collected from a human donor with COVID-19. This chain links TRBV20-1 with TRBJ1-5; D unresolved. The sample was cultured CD4+ T cells from blood, taken after SARS-CoV-2 vaccination. This chain's CDR3 is CSARVAPGSLNQPQHF. The CDR3 DNA reads TGCAGTGCTAGGGTAGCCCCGGGAAGCCTCAATCAGCCCCAGCATTTT.